This TCR beta chain was found in a study of blood T cell repertoires in COVID-19. Profiled with immunoSEQ multiplex PCR; TCRdb holds only in-frame clones, not every one. The sample carries about 220,000 clones, around 88% recorded once. Trimming removed 0 bases from V and 3 bases from J, with 24 bases in between. The CDR3 has 20 residues. The V gene's germline CDR1 is SGHNT and CDR2 YENEEA. The chain links TRBV11-3 to TRBJ2-1; possibly TRBD2 for D (6 bases). The TCR originated in a woman aged 45-60 years with acute COVID-19. Sequenced sample: PBMCs or T cells enriched from blood (not recorded which). CDR3 in amino acids: CASSLEVGRLSGASYNEQFF. The CDR3 DNA reads as TGTGCCAGCAGCTTAGAGGTAGGCCGTCTGTCGGGAGCTAGCTACAATGAGCAGTTCTTC.